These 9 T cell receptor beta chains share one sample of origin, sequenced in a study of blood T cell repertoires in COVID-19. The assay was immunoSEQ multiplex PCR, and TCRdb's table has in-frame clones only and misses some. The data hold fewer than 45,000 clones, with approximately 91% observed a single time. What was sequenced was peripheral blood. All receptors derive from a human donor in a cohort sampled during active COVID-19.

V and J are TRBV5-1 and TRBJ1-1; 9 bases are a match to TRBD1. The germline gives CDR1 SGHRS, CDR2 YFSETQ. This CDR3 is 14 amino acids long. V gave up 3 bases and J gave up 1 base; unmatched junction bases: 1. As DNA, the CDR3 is TGCGCCAGCAGCTGGGGACAGGGGAACACTGAAGCTTTCTTT. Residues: CASSWGQGNTEAFF.

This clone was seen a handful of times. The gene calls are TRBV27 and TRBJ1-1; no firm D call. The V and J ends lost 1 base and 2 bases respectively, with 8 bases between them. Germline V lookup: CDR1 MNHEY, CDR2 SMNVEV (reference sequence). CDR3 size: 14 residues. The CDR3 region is CASSLFGGNTEAFF. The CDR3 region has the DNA TGTGCCAGCAGTTTATTTGGCGGAAACACTGAAGCTTTCTTT.

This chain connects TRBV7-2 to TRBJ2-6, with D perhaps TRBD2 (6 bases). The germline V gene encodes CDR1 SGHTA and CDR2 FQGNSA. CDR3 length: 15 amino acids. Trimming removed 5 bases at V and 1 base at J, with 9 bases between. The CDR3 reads CASSGGESGANVLTF. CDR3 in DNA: TGTGCCAGCAGCGGAGGGGAATCTGGGGCCAACGTCCTGACTTTC.

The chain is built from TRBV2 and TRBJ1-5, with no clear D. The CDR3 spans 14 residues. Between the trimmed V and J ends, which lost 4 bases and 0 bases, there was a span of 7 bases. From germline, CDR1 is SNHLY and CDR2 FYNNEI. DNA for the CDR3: TGTGCCAGCAGTGTACTAGATAGCAATCAGCCCCAGCATTTT. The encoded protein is CASSVLDSNQPQHF.

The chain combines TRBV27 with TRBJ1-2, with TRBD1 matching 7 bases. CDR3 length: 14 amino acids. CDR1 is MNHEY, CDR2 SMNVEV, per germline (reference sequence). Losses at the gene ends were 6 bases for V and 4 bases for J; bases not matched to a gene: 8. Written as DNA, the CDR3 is TGTGCCAGCAGGAGGGACAGTGAGAGCTATGGCTACACCTTC. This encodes CASRRDSESYGYTF.

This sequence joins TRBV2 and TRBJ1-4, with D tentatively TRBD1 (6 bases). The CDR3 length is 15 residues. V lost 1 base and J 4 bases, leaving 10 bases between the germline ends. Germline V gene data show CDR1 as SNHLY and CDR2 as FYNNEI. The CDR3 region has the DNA TGTGCCAGCAGTGAAGGTGGGGGCGTTAATGAAAAACTGTTTTTT. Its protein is CASSEGGGVNEKLFF. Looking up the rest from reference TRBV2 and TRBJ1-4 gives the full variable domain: EPEVTQTPSHQVTQMGQEVILRCVPISNHLYFYWYRQILGQKVEFLVSFYNNEISEKSEIFDDQFSVERPDGSNFTLKIRSTKLEDSAMYFCASSEGGGVNEKLFFGSGTQLSVL.

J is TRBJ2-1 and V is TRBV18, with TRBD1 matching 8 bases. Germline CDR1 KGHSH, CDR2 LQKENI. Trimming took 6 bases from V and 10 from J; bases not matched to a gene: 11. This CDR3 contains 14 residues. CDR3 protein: CASSPLQGAKEQFF. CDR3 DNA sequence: TGTGCCAGCTCCCCTCTCCAGGGGGCAAAGGAGCAGTTCTTC.

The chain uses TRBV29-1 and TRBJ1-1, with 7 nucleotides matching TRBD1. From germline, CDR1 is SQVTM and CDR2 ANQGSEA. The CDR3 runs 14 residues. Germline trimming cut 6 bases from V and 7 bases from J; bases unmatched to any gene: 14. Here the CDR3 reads CSVALQGKLDEAFF. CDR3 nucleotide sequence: TGCAGCGTCGCCCTACAGGGGAAATTGGATGAAGCTTTCTTT.

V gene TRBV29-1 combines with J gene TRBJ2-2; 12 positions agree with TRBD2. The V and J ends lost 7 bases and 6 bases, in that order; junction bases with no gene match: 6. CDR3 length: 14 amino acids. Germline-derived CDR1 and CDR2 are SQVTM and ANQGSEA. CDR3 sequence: CSAPSGGAPGELFF. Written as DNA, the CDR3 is TGCAGCGCCCCTAGCGGGGGGGCGCCCGGGGAGCTGTTTTTT.